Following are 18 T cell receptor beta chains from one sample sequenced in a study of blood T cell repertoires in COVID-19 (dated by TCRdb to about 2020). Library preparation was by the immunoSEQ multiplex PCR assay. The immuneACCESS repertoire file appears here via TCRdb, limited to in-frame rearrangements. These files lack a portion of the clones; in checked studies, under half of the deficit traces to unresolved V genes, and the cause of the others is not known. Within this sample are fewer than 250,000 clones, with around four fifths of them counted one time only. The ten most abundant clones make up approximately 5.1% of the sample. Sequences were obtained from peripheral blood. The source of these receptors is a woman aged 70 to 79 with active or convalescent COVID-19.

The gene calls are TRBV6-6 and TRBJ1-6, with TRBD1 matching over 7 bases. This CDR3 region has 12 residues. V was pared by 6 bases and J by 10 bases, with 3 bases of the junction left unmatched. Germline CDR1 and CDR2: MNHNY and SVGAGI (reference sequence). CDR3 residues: CASSRGESPLHF. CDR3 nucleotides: TGTGCCAGCAGCAGGGGGGAGTCACCCCTCCACTTT.

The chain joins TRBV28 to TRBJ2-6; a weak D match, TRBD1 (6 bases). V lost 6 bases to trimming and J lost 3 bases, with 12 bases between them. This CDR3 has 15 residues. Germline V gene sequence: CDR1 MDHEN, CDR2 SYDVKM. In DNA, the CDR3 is TGTGCCAGCAGACATACAGGGTTTGGGGCCAACGTCCTGACTTTC. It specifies CASRHTGFGANVLTF. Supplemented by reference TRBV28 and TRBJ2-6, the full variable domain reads DVKVTQSSRYLVKRTGEKVFLECVQDMDHENMFWYRQDPGLGLRLIYFSYDVKMKEKGDIPEGYSVSREKKERFSLILESASTNQTSMYLCASRHTGFGANVLTFGAGSRLTVL.

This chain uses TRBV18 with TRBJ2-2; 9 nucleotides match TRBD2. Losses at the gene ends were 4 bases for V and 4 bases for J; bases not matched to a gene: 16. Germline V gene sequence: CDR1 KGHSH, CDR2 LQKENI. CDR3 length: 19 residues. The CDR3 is CASSRNQVSGSLGTGELFF. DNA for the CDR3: TGTGCCAGCTCACGGAACCAAGTTAGCGGGAGTTTGGGCACCGGGGAGCTGTTTTTT.

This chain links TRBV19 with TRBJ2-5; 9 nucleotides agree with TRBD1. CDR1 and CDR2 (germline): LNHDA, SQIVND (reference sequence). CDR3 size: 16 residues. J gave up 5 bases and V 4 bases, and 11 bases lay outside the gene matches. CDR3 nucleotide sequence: TGTGCCAGTAGTACCCACCGGACAGGGGACCGGGAGACCCAGTACTTC. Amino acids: CASSTHRTGDRETQYF.

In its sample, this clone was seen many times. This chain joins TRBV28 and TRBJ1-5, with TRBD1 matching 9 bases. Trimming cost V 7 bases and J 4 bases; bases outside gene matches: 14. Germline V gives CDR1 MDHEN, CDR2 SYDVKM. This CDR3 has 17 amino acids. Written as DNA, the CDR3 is TGTGCCAGCACAGGACAGGGGACTTTAACTGGTAATCAGCCCCAGCATTTT. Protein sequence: CASTGQGTLTGNQPQHF.

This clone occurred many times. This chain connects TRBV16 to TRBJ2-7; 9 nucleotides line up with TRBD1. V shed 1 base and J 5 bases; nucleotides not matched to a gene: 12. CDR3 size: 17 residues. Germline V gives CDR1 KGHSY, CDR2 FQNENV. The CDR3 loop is CASSQLDSGTGKNEQYF. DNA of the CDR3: TGTGCCAGCAGCCAATTAGACTCCGGGACAGGGAAGAACGAGCAGTACTTC.

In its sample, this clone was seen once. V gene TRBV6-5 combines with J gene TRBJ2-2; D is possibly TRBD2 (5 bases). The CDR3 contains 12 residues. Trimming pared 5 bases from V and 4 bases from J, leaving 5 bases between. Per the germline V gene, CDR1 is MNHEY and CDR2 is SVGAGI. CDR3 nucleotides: TGTGCCAGCAGTCGGGGCACCGGGGAGCTGTTTTTT. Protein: CASSRGTGELFF.

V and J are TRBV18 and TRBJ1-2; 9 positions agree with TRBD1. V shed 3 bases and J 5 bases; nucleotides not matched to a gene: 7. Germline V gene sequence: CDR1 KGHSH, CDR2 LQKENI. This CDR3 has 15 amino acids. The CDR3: CASSPTDRGSYGYTF. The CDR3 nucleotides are TGTGCCAGCTCACCTACTGACAGGGGGTCATATGGCTACACCTTC.

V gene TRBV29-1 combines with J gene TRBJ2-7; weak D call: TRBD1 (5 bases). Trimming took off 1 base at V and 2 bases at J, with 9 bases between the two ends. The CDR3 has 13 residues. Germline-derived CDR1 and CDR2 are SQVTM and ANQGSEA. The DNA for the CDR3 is TGCAGCGTTGAAGCGGACACCCCCTACGAGCAGTACTTC. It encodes CSVEADTPYEQYF.

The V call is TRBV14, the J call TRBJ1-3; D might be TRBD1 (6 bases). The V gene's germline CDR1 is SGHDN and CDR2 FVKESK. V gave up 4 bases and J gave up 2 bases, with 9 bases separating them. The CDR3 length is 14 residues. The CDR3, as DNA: TGTGCCAGCAGCCGGGCAGGGGCTGGAAACACCATATATTTT. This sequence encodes CASSRAGAGNTIYF.

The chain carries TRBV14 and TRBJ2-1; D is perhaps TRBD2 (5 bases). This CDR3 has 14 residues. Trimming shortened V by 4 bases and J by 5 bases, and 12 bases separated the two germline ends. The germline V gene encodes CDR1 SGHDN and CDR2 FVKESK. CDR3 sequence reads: CASSPFRGNNEQFF. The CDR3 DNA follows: TGTGCCAGCAGCCCTTTCCGGGGTAACAATGAGCAGTTCTTC. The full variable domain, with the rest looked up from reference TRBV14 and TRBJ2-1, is EAGVTQFPSHSVIEKGQTVTLRCDPISGHDNLYWYRRVMGKEIKFLLHFVKESKQDESGMPNNRFLAERTGGTYSTLKVQPAELEDSGVYFCASSPFRGNNEQFFGPGTRLTVL.

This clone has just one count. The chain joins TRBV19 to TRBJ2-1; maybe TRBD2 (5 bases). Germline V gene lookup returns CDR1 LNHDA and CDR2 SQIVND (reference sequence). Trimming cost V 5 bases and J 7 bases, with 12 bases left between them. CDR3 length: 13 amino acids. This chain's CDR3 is CASSAQLGNEQFF. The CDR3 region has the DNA TGTGCCAGTAGTGCACAACTAGGGAATGAGCAGTTCTTC.

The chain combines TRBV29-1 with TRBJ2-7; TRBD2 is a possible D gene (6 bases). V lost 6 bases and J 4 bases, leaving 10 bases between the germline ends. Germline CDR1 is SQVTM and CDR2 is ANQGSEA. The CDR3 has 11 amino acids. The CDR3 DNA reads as TGCAGCGTCAAGGCGGGGTACGAGCAGTACTTC. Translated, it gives CSVKAGYEQYF.

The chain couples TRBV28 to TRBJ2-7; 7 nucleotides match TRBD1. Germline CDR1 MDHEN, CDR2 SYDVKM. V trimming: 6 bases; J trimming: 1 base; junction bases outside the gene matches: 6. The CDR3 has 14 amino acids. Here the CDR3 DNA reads TGTGCCAGCAGACTAACGGGACAGTCCTACGAGCAGTACTTC. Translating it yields CASRLTGQSYEQYF.

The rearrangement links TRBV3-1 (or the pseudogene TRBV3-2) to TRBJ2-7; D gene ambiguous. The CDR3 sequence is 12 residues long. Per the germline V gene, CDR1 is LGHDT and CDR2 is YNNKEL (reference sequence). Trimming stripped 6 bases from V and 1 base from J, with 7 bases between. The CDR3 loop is CASSFGSYEQYF. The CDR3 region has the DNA TGTGCCAGCAGTTTCGGTTCCTACGAGCAGTACTTC.

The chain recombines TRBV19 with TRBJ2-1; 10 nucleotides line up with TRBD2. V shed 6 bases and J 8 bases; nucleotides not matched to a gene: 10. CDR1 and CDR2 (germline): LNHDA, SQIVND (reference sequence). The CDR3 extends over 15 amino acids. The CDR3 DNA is TGTGCCAGTAGCTCCCCTAGCGGGAGTATGTATGAGCAGTTCTTC. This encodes CASSSPSGSMYEQFF.

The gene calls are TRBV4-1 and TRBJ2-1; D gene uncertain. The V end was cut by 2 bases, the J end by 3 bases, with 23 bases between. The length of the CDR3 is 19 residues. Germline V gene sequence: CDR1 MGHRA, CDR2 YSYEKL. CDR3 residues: CASSQFPFVLRANYNEQFF. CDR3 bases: TGCGCCAGCAGCCAATTCCCGTTTGTTTTAAGAGCTAACTACAATGAGCAGTTCTTC.

The CDR3, as DNA: TGCAGCGTGGGAGCTTCCTATAATTCACCCCTCCACTTT. This translates into CSVGASYNSPLHF. This chain joins TRBV29-1 and TRBJ1-6, with D hard to call. Germline values: CDR1 SQVTM, CDR2 ANQGSEA. The CDR3 spans 13 residues. Between the trimmed V and J ends, which lost 6 bases and 1 base, there was a span of 7 bases.